Reported below is one TCR beta chain. The antigen is not known. An end of the junction does not agree with germline; a read error may underlie this. The library came from three nested PCR rounds adapted from ARM-PCR protocols. In TCRdb, the multiplex PCR reads were re-called with MiXCR into one record per CDR3 protein. This sample yields 78,000 or so distinct CDR3 sequences, of which 75% to 90% are seen a single time; approximately 12% belongs to the top ten. These data are taken from a study of tumor and adjacent non-tumor tissue in lung cancer. The overall study: On average, productive TCRbeta reads reached some 4.2 million per sample. Study-wide results and caveats: TCR diversity was significantly greater in tumor than normal lung tissue.

Germline CDR1 and CDR2: SGHAT and FQNNGV. This CDR3 comprises 12 residues. The template was RNA from unsorted bulk tissue. The sample was lung tumor tissue. This sequence joins TRBV11-2 and TRBJ2-5, with 7 bases lining up with TRBD1. The clonotype originates from a woman in her fifties or sixties with non-small cell lung cancer. DNA for the CDR3: TGTTCCAGCAGTCTTACAGGGGAGACCCACTACTTC. The encoded protein is CSSSLTGETHYF.